A selection of T cell receptor beta chains follows, all from one sample in a study of vaccination and CD4 T cells after COVID-19. What these receptors recognize is not known. TCRdb called the PCR reads again in MiXCR, with one record for every CDR3 protein. The repertoire holds approximately 12,000 distinct CDR3 sequences, more than 40% seen once, with approximately 14% in the top ten. Sequenced input: CD4+ T cells from blood, cultured in vitro. Receptors were obtained from a human donor who had recovered from COVID-19. CDR3s include the opening cysteine and the closing phenylalanine or tryptophan. D genes are given only for firm matches. Size tells how often a clone was seen (once, few, many) or the class of an expanded clone, and some rows leave it out.

J | size | D | V | length | CDR3 | DNA
TRBJ1-1 | . | TRBD1 | TRBV19 | 16 | CASSALDRGRNTEAFF | TGTGCCAGTAGTGCCTTAGACAGGGGGCGGAACACTGAAGCTTTCTTT
TRBJ1-1 | . | . | TRBV28 | 13 | CASIPTVNTEAFF | TGTGCCAGCATTCCCACGGTGAACACTGAAGCTTTCTTT
TRBJ1-1 | medium-sized | . | TRBV11-3 | 14 | CASSLNRMNTEAFF | TGTGCCAGCAGCTTGAACAGAATGAACACTGAAGCTTTCTTT
TRBJ2-2 | . | . | TRBV7-2 | 14 | CASSFKTETGELFF | TGTGCCAGCAGCTTTAAGACAGAAACCGGGGAGCTGTTTTTT
TRBJ2-7 | once | . | TRBV5-4 | 15 | CASSLAGTGSNEQYF | TGTGCCAGCAGCTTGGCCGGGACCGGCTCCAACGAGCAGTACTTC
TRBJ2-4 | . | TRBD2 | TRBV2 | 14 | CASSRGGTKNIQYF | TGTGCCAGCAGTCGGGGGGGAACCAAAAACATTCAGTACTTC
TRBJ2-7 | . | TRBD1 | TRBV15 | 15 | CATSRGGTGIDEQYF | TGTGCCACCAGCAGAGGAGGGACAGGGATAGACGAGCAGTACTTC
TRBJ2-7 | . | . | TRBV6-5 | 14 | CASSSGILTYEQYF | TGTGCCAGCAGTTCAGGGATATTGACCTACGAGCAGTACTTC
TRBJ1-5 | . | . | TRBV28 | 14 | CASSLVGARQPQHF | TGTGCCAGCAGTTTGGTAGGGGCACGACAGCCCCAGCATTTT
TRBJ2-5 | large | . | TRBV20-1 | 12 | CSARPGAETQYF | TGCAGTGCTAGGCCCGGGGCAGAGACCCAGTACTTC
TRBJ2-7 | once | TRBD1 | TRBV7-9 | 16 | CASSLIVGTGSDEQYF | TGTGCCAGCAGCCTTATCGTCGGGACAGGGTCCGACGAGCAGTACTTC